Listed below are T cell receptor beta chains from one sample, sequenced in a study of blood T cell repertoires in COVID-19. Profiling relied on immunoSEQ multiplex PCR, and the TCRdb table lists in-frame clones only, not all of them. The data contain tens of thousands of clones, approximately 85% of them seen just once; the ten biggest clones take up 5.1%. Sample: peripheral blood. These receptor sequences come from a human donor in a cohort sampled during active COVID-19. Each CDR3 is given with its conserved first and last residue. The D gene is left open where the match is weak. Clone size is not always given. Where it is, it says once, few, many or a class for expanded clones.

V,size,D,J,DNA,CDR3
TRBV5-1,.,TRBD1,TRBJ2-3,TGCGCCAGCAGCCCGGGACAGGACCATACGCAGTATTTT,CASSPGQDHTQYF
TRBV9,.,TRBD2,TRBJ2-5,TGTGCCAGCAGCGAGTCTAGCGGGCAAGAGACCCAGTACTTC,CASSESSGQETQYF
TRBV3-1/TRBV3-2,.,TRBD2,TRBJ2-5,TGTGCCAGCAGCCAAGGGACTAGCGGGGGGTCAGAGACCCAGTACTTC,CASSQGTSGGSETQYF
TRBV5-4,.,.,TRBJ1-5,TGTGCCAGCAGCTCGGGAGGTCTCCTTAGCAATCAGCCCCAGCATTTT,CASSSGGLLSNQPQHF
TRBV7-3,.,.,TRBJ2-7,TGTGCTTCAGGGCAGGGTCCCTACGAGCAGTACTTC,CASGQGPYEQYF
TRBV19,few,.,TRBJ1-1,TGTGCCAGCGGAGCCCATAAGGGCGGTCTCGGGATTGAAGCTTTCTTT,CASGAHKGGLGIEAFF
TRBV20-1,.,TRBD2,TRBJ2-7,TGCAGTGCTAGTACGCAACTAGCGGGGACTTACGAGCAGTACTTC,CSASTQLAGTYEQYF
TRBV2,.,.,TRBJ1-1,TGTGCCAGCTCTCAAGCACGTGGTATGAACACTGAAGCTTTCTTT,CASSQARGMNTEAFF
TRBV10-3,.,.,TRBJ1-2,TGTGCCATCAGGAGGGACACCACCTATGGCTACACCTTC,CAIRRDTTYGYTF
TRBV28,.,.,TRBJ1-4,TGTGCCAGCATATCCCCCGTGGGCGGGGAACTGTTTTTT,CASISPVGGELFF
TRBV7-9,.,.,TRBJ2-2,TGTGCCAGCAGCTTAACGGTCGGGGAGCTGTTTTTT,CASSLTVGELFF
TRBV6-1,.,.,TRBJ2-2,TGTGCCAGCAGTGAAAACAGACCTTTGAACGGCGGGGAGCTGTTTTTT,CASSENRPLNGGELFF
TRBV6-5,.,.,TRBJ1-1,TGTGCCAGCAGTTACGAGGGAATGGACACTGAAGCTTTCTTT,CASSYEGMDTEAFF
TRBV6-6,.,.,TRBJ1-4,TGTGCCAGCAGTCCGGACGAGGGCCGGACGGAACTGTTTTTT,CASSPDEGRTELFF
TRBV15,.,TRBD2,TRBJ2-1,TGTGCCACCAGCAGAGTAGCGGGGGATTACAATGAGCAGTTCTTC,CATSRVAGDYNEQFF
TRBV15,.,TRBD1,TRBJ1-2,TGTGCCACCAGCAGAGATATGGGACAGAACTATGGCTACACCTTC,CATSRDMGQNYGYTF
TRBV29-1,.,TRBD2,TRBJ2-3,TGCAGCGTCATGACTAGCGGAGTGTCAAATACGCAGTATTTT,CSVMTSGVSNTQYF
TRBV6-5,.,TRBD2,TRBJ2-5,TGTGCCAGCAGTCTAGCGGAAGAGACCCAGTACTTC,CASSLAEETQYF
TRBV7-2,once,TRBD1,TRBJ1-3,TGTGCCAGCAGCCGCCGGGGACAGGGATTCTCGGGTGGAAACACCATATATTTT,CASSRRGQGFSGGNTIYF
TRBV7-6,.,.,TRBJ2-1,TGTGCCAGCAGCTTAGCGGGGGGAAACAATGAGCAGTTCTTC,CASSLAGGNNEQFF
TRBV11-3,.,.,TRBJ1-2,TGTGCCAGCAGCTTACTGGACCAACGAGGGGGCTACACCTTC,CASSLLDQRGGYTF
TRBV21-1,.,.,TRBJ2-5,TGTGCCAGCAGCAAAGTCCAGGGGTTGGAGACCCAGTACTTC,CASSKVQGLETQYF
TRBV7-9,.,.,TRBJ2-5,TGTGCCAGCAGCTTAGACGGGGACCGGGAGGAGACCCAGTACTTC,CASSLDGDREETQYF
TRBV19,.,.,TRBJ2-7,TGTGCCAGTAGTAATGGACAGAACTCCTACGAGCAGTACTTC,CASSNGQNSYEQYF
TRBV5-1,.,.,TRBJ2-2,TGCGCCAGCAGCTTGGATGGCGGGGTGGTCGGGGAGCTGTTTTTT,CASSLDGGVVGELFF
TRBV11-2,.,.,TRBJ1-1,TGTGCCAGCAGCTTAGTCGACAGGGAAGCTTTCTTT,CASSLVDREAFF
TRBV12-3/TRBV12-4,.,.,TRBJ1-2,TGTGCCAGCAGTCTAAACTCGAACAGGGGCTACACCTTC,CASSLNSNRGYTF
TRBV5-4,.,.,TRBJ2-5,TGTGCCAGCAGCTTGGAGAGGAACCAAGAGACCCAGTACTTC,CASSLERNQETQYF
TRBV7-9,once,.,TRBJ2-3,TGTGCCAGCAGCTTAGCCCACTCGTCAGATACGCAGTATTTT,CASSLAHSSDTQYF
TRBV6-4,.,.,TRBJ2-3,TGTGCCAGCAGCGACTCCGGGTCCACAGATACGCAGTATTTT,CASSDSGSTDTQYF
TRBV7-9,.,TRBD1,TRBJ2-1,TGTGCCAGCAGCTTACTGGGACAGGGGGTTGGTGAGCAGTTCTTC,CASSLLGQGVGEQFF
TRBV6-5,few,.,TRBJ2-2,TGTGCCAGCAGTTTCCATCCGGGGACCGGGGAGCTGTTTTTT,CASSFHPGTGELFF
TRBV10-3,.,.,TRBJ1-5,TGTGCCATCGGGAGAGACAATCAGCCCCAGCATTTT,CAIGRDNQPQHF
TRBV5-1,.,.,TRBJ1-2,TGCGCCAGCAGCTTGACAGAAACCGATGGCTACACCTTC,CASSLTETDGYTF
TRBV2,once,TRBD2,TRBJ2-1,TGTGCCAGCAGTGAGTACCTAGCGGGTCCCAATGAGCAGTTCTTC,CASSEYLAGPNEQFF
TRBV7-8,.,.,TRBJ2-7,TGTGCCAGCAGACCGCGGACTGATAGCGAGCAGTACTTC,CASRPRTDSEQYF
TRBV7-3,.,.,TRBJ1-6,TGTGCCAGCAGCTTATCGGGACAAGGCTATAATTCACCCCTCCACTTT,CASSLSGQGYNSPLHF
TRBV4-2,.,.,TRBJ1-2,TGTGCCAGCAGCCAACAGGGGCCTCAGGGCTACACCTTC,CASSQQGPQGYTF
TRBV28,.,.,TRBJ1-4,TGTGCCAGCAGTTTAGGGGGGACTAATGAAAAACTGTTTTTT,CASSLGGTNEKLFF
TRBV5-4,.,TRBD2,TRBJ2-2,TGTGCCAGCAGCCTCGGGACTAGCGGGACGAACACCGGGGAGCTGTTTTTT,CASSLGTSGTNTGELFF
TRBV9,.,TRBD1,TRBJ1-3,TGTGCCAGCAGCGAAAGGACAGGCCGCGACTCTGGAAACACCATATATTTT,CASSERTGRDSGNTIYF
TRBV30,.,.,TRBJ1-5,TGTGCCTGGAGTGTGGCCCGGGGAAATCAGCCCCAGCATTTT,CAWSVARGNQPQHF
TRBV5-1,.,.,TRBJ2-7,TGCGCCAGCAGCTTGCTCACAGGGTCCTACGAGCAGTACTTC,CASSLLTGSYEQYF
TRBV5-1,few,TRBD1,TRBJ1-4,TGCGCCAGCAGCTTGGGGACAGGGGACAATGAAAAACTGTTTTTT,CASSLGTGDNEKLFF
TRBV4-3,.,.,TRBJ1-2,TGCGCCAGCAGCCAAGATCTGGGCCGGGGGGCGCATGGTGGCTACACCTTC,CASSQDLGRGAHGGYTF
TRBV11-2,many,TRBD2,TRBJ2-7,TGTGCCAGCAGACGCCAGCGGGACTCCTACGAGCAGTACTTC,CASRRQRDSYEQYF